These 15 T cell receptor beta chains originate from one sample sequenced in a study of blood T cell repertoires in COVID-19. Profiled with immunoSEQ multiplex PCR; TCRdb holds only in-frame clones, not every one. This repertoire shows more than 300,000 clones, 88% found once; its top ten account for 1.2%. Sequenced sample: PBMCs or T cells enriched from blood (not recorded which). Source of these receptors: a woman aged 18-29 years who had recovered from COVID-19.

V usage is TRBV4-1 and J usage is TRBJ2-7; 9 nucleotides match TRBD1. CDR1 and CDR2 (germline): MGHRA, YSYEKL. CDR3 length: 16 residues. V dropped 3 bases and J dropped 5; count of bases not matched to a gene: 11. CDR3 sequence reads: CASSQITGTGTHEQYF. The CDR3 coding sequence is TGCGCCAGCAGCCAGATTACCGGGACAGGGACCCACGAGCAGTACTTC.

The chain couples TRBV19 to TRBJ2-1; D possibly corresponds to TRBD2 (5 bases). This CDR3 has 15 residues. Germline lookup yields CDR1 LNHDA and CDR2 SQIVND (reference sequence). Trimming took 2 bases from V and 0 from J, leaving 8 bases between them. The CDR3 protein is CASSISGSSYNEQFF. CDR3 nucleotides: TGTGCCAGTAGTATATCGGGGAGCTCCTACAATGAGCAGTTCTTC.

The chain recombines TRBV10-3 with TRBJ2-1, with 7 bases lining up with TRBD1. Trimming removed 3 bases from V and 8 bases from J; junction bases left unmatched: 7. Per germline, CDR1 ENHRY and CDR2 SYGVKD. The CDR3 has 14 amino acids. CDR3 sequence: CAISDRGYLDEQFF. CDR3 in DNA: TGTGCCATCAGTGACAGGGGGTATTTGGATGAGCAGTTCTTC.

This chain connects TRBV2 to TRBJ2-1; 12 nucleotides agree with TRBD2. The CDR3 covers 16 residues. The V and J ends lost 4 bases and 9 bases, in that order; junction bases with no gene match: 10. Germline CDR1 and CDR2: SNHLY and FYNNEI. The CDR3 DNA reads TGTGCCAGCAGTGGGAACGGACTAGCGGGGTTAAGTGAGCAGTTCTTC. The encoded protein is CASSGNGLAGLSEQFF.

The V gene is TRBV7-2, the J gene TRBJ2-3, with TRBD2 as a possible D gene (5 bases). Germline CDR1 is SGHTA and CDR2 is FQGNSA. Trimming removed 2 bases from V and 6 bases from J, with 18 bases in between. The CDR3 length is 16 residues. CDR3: CASSLSFLAPVDTQYF. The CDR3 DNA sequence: TGTGCCAGCAGCTTAAGTTTCCTAGCTCCCGTCGATACGCAGTATTTT.

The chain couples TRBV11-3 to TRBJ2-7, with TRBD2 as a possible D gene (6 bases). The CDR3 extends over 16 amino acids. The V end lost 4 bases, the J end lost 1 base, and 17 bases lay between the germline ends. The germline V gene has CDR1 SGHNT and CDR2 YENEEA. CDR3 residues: CASSSGGKAGSYEQYF. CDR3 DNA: TGTGCCAGCAGCTCAGGTGGGAAGGCGGGATCCTACGAGCAGTACTTC.

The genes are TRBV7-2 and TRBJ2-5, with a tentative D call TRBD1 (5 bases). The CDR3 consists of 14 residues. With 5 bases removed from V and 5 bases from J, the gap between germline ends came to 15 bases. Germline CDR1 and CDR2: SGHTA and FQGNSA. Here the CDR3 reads CASSPNGAGETQYF. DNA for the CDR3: TGTGCCAGCAGCCCGAATGGGGCAGGCGAGACCCAGTACTTC. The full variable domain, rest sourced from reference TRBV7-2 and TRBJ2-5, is GAGVSQSPSNKVTEKGKDVELRCDPISGHTALYWYRQSLGQGLEFLIYFQGNSAPDKSGLPSDRFSAERTGGSVSTLTIQRTQQEDSAVYLCASSPNGAGETQYFGPGTRLLVL.

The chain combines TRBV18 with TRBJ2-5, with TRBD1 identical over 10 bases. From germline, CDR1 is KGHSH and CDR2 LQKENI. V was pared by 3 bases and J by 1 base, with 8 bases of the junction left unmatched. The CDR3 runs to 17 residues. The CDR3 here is CASSPILRDRGQETQYF. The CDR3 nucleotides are TGTGCCAGCTCACCGATCCTCCGGGACAGGGGCCAAGAGACCCAGTACTTC.

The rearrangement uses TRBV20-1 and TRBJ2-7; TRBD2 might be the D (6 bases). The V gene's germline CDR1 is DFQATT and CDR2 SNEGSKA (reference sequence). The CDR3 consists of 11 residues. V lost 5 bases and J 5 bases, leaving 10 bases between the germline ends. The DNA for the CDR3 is TGCAGTGCTGCAGGCGGGAACGAGCAGTACTTC. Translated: CSAAGGNEQYF.

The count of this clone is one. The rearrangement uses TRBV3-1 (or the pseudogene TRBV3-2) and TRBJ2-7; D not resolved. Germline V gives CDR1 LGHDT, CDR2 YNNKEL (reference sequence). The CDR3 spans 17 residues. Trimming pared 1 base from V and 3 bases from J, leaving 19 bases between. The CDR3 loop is CASSQAILTQFNYEQYF. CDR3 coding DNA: TGTGCCAGCAGCCAAGCGATACTAACGCAATTTAACTACGAGCAGTACTTC.

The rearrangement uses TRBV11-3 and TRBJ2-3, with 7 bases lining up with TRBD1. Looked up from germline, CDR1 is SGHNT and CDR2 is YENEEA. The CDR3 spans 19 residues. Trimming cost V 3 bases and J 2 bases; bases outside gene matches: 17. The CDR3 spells CASSLGSWDRPYTTDTQYF. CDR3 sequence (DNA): TGTGCCAGCAGCTTGGGGTCTTGGGACAGACCTTATACCACAGATACGCAGTATTTT.

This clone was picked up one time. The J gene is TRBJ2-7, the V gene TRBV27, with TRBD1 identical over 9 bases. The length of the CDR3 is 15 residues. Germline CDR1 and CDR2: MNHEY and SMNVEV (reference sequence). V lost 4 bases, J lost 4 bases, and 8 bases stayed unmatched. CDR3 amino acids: CASSSFDRGAYEQYF. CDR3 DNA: TGTGCCAGCAGTTCATTTGACAGGGGGGCATACGAGCAGTACTTC.

The CDR3 sequence is CASSLGPSYEQYF. The CDR3 DNA reads as TGTGCCAGCAGTTTGGGGCCGTCCTACGAGCAGTACTTC. This rearrangement joins TRBV12-3 or TRBV12-4 to TRBJ2-7; perhaps TRBD1 as D (5 bases). The CDR3 spans 13 residues. Trimming pared 3 bases from V and 1 base from J, leaving 7 bases between.

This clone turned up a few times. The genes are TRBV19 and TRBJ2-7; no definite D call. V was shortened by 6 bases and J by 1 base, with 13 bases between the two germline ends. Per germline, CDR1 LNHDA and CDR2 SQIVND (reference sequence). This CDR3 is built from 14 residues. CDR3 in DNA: TGTGCCAGTAGCCTCCGAGGCGGTTCCTACGAGCAGTACTTC. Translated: CASSLRGGSYEQYF.

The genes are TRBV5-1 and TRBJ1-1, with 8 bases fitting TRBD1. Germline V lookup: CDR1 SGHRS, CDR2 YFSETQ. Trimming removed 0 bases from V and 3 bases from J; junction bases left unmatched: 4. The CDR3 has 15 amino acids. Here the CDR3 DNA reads TGCGCCAGCAGCTTGGGATGGACAGGGTACACTGAAGCTTTCTTT. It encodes CASSLGWTGYTEAFF.